This T cell receptor beta chain was sequenced for a study of cytomegalovirus exposure and HLA in healthy donors. Study at large: Membership in the Caucasian-associated ancestry cluster was found for around four fifths of 300 to 500 genotyped donors.

Germline V CDR1 and CDR2: KGHSH, LQKENI. V lost 2 bases, J lost 6 bases, and 21 bases lay in between. This CDR3 is built from 17 residues. Donors sampled were nominally healthy, though unrecorded immune exposures were likely. The PCR contained 60 Vbeta and 13 Jbeta primers. The table came from immunoSEQ multiplex PCR; TCRdb's copy has only in-frame clones and leaves some out. The sample has 130,000 or so clones, 8.9% seen once. Whole-study findings and limits: Sequencing depth roughly uniform across donors was assumed in presence/absence analyses. When analyzed later, the rates of TCR association showed variation by HLA locus, with DRB1 the most and HLA-C the fewest.

On this clone itself: Its target is unknown.

This chain connects TRBV18 to TRBJ2-3; perhaps TRBD1 as D (5 bases). The source of this sequence is a woman aged 40 to 50 in good health and CMV-seropositive. Specimen: PBMCs. CDR3 protein: CASSPVGSGNSYDTQYF. The CDR3 DNA reads TGTGCCAGCTCACCAGTAGGCTCAGGGAATTCCTACGATACGCAGTATTTT. Full variable domain (remainder filled in from reference TRBV18 and TRBJ2-3): NAGVMQNPRHLVRRRGQEARLRCSPMKGHSHVYWYRQLPEEGLKFMVYLQKENIIDESGMPKERFSAEFPKEGPSILRIQQVVRGDSAAYFCASSPVGSGNSYDTQYFGPGTRLTVL.